This T cell receptor beta chain was retrieved from a study of T cell repertoires in cytomegalovirus infection. Per germline, CDR1 SGHVS and CDR2 FNYEAQ. This CDR3 is 15 amino acids long. The junction had 4 bases not matched to a gene; V was cut back by 4 bases and J by 2 bases. TCRdb used MiXCR to reprocess the reads, holding one entry per CDR3 protein. The profile shows about 490,000 distinct CDR3 sequences, roughly 29% of them singletons. This clonotype was counted at least ten times. The sample consisted of PBMCs. This chain links TRBV7-6 with TRBJ2-7; 11 bases agree with TRBD2. This receptor was taken from a human donor in good health (CMV status not recorded). Some clones in this sample may be carry-over from other donors' samples. CDR3 amino acids: CASSSLAGGTYEQYV. DNA of the CDR3: TGTGCCAGCAGCTCGTTAGCGGGAGGGACCTACGAGCAGTACGTC.